This T cell receptor (beta chain) was identified in a study of blood T cell repertoires in COVID-19. About the study: The United States, Italy and Spain provided the acute and convalescent COVID-19 samples. PBMCs, B-cell-depleted T cells, or T cells provided the cDNA or gDNA that made up the material.

Source study methods: By means of reference gene primer amplification, nucleated cell counts were estimated. Profiling relied on immunoSEQ multiplex PCR, and the TCRdb table lists in-frame clones only, not all of them. V and J calls and clone size are those listed in that table; D and trimming were worked out from the DNA. The sample lists about 140,000 clones, 81% occurring once. V was clipped by 5 bases and J by 2 bases, with 15 bases between them. CDR1 is KGHSH, CDR2 LQKENI, per germline. The CDR3 contains 15 residues. Sequencing input: peripheral blood. This sequence was found in an older woman with active or convalescent COVID-19. V gene TRBV18 combines with J gene TRBJ1-1, with TRBD1 as a possible D gene (6 bases). The CDR3 region has the DNA TGTGCCAGCTCATACAACAGGGATGTCAACACTGAAGCTTTCTTT. Translation gives CASSYNRDVNTEAFF.